The source of this T cell receptor beta chain is a study of cytomegalovirus exposure and HLA in healthy donors. Broader study findings: First-cohort TCR clusters tended to co-occur in the approximately 110 validation repertoires, a later analysis found. In vitro work confirmed that a few CMV-associated chains recognize CMV antigens.

This CDR3 contains 15 residues. The V end lost 0 bases, the J end lost 0 bases, and 6 bases lay between the germline ends. Germline loops: CDR1 MNHEY, CDR2 SVGAGI. About this clone: No antigen is known for it.

Profiling relied on immunoSEQ multiplex PCR, and the TCRdb table lists in-frame clones only, not all of them. The sample includes some 110,000 clones, 86% of them seen just once. While the first cohort had around 700 subjects, the donors belonged to the separate validation cohort of fewer than 150 subjects. Sequenced sample: PBMCs. The chain joins TRBV6-5 to TRBJ1-3, with D uncertain. The source of this sequence is a young man in good health and CMV-seronegative. The CDR3 spells CASSYSVPSGNTIYF. The CDR3, as DNA: TGTGCCAGCAGTTACTCCGTTCCCTCTGGAAACACCATATATTTT.